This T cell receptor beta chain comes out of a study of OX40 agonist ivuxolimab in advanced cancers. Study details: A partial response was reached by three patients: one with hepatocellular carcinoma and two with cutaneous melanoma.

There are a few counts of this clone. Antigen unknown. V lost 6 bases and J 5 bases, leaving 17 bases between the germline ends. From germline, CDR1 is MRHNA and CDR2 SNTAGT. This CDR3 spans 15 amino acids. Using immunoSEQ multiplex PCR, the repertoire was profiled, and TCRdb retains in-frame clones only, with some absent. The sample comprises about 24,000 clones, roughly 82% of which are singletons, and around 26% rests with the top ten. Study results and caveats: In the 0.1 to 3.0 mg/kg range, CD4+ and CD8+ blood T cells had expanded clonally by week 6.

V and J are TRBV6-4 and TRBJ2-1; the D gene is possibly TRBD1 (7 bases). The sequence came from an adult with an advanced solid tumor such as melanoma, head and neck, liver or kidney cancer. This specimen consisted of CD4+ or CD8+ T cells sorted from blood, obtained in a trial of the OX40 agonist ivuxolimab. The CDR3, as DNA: TGTGCCAGCAGAGGAGGGGACAGTGAACACAATGAGCAGTTCTTC. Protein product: CASRGGDSEHNEQFF.